Listed below are T cell receptor beta chains from one sample, sequenced in a study of OX40 agonist ivuxolimab in advanced cancers. Sequencing used immunoSEQ multiplex PCR; TCRdb keeps in-frame clones, though not all of them. The sample records 58,000 or so clones, around four fifths being singletons. The input for sequencing was CD4+ or CD8+ T cells sorted from blood, taken in a trial of the OX40 agonist ivuxolimab. The source of these receptors is an adult with an advanced solid tumor such as melanoma, head and neck, liver or kidney cancer. CDR3s include the opening cysteine and the closing phenylalanine or tryptophan. The D gene is left open where the match is weak. Clone size is stated in some rows and not others, as once, few, many or a class when expanded.

size: NA; length: 14; V: TRBV5-1; D: NA; J: TRBJ2-2; CDR3: CASSEQGNVGELFF; DNA: TGCGCCAGCAGCGAGCAGGGAAACGTAGGGGAGCTGTTTTTT
size: NA; length: 14; V: TRBV27; D: NA; J: TRBJ2-5; CDR3: CASSWTAPSSDQYF; DNA: TGTGCCAGCAGTTGGACGGCTCCCTCAAGTGACCAGTACTTC
size: NA; length: 17; V: TRBV6-1; D: TRBD1; J: TRBJ1-4; CDR3: CASSEVTGGATNEKLFF; DNA: TGTGCCAGCAGTGAAGTCACAGGGGGAGCCACTAATGAAAAACTGTTTTTT
size: NA; length: 13; V: TRBV30; D: NA; J: TRBJ1-4; CDR3: CAWSRAAPEKLFF; DNA: TGTGCCTGGTCCCGGGCCGCACCCGAAAAACTGTTTTTT
size: NA; length: 13; V: TRBV2; D: TRBD1; J: TRBJ1-2; CDR3: CASRTGLGYGYTF; DNA: TGTGCCAGCCGGACAGGGTTAGGCTATGGCTACACCTTC
size: NA; length: 11; V: TRBV28; D: NA; J: TRBJ2-7; CDR3: CASTTSYEQYF; DNA: TGTGCCAGCACCACATCCTACGAGCAGTACTTC
size: NA; length: 15; V: TRBV2; D: NA; J: TRBJ1-1; CDR3: CASSDLGVMNTEAFF; DNA: TGTGCCAGCAGTGATTTGGGCGTAATGAACACTGAAGCTTTCTTT
size: NA; length: 16; V: TRBV11-3; D: TRBD1; J: TRBJ2-6; CDR3: CATSRGLGTGANVLTF; DNA: TGTGCCACGAGTAGGGGGCTTGGGACTGGGGCCAACGTCCTGACTTTC
size: NA; length: 12; V: TRBV2; D: NA; J: TRBJ1-4; CDR3: CASSETSEKLFF; DNA: TGTGCCAGCAGTGAGACCTCTGAAAAACTGTTTTTT
size: NA; length: 16; V: TRBV5-4; D: TRBD2; J: TRBJ2-1; CDR3: CASSLVPGGTYNEQFF; DNA: TGTGCCAGCAGCTTGGTTCCGGGGGGAACCTACAATGAGCAGTTCTTC
size: NA; length: 15; V: TRBV7-2; D: NA; J: TRBJ1-5; CDR3: CASSFSGSENQPQHF; DNA: TGTGCCAGCAGCTTCTCTGGGAGTGAGAATCAGCCCCAGCATTTT
size: NA; length: 15; V: TRBV11-2; D: TRBD2; J: TRBJ2-4; CDR3: CASSFVAGGADIQYF; DNA: TGTGCCAGCAGCTTTGTAGCGGGGGGAGCTGACATTCAGTACTTC
size: NA; length: 15; V: TRBV9; D: NA; J: TRBJ2-2; CDR3: CASSVGGAHAGELFF; DNA: TGTGCCAGCAGCGTAGGGGGGGCCCACGCCGGGGAGCTGTTTTTT
size: once; length: 15; V: TRBV5-1; D: TRBD2; J: TRBJ2-7; CDR3: CASSLSGAAASKQYF; DNA: TGCGCCAGCAGCTTGAGCGGGGCCGCGGCTAGCAAGCAGTACTTC
size: NA; length: 13; V: TRBV2; D: TRBD1; J: TRBJ2-5; CDR3: CASSPGGRETQYF; DNA: TGTGCCAGCAGCCCAGGGGGCCGGGAGACCCAGTACTTC
size: NA; length: 15; V: TRBV5-1; D: NA; J: TRBJ2-3; CDR3: CASSFGGPSTDTQYF; DNA: TGCGCCAGCAGCTTTGGGGGCCCTAGCACAGATACGCAGTATTTT
size: few; length: 17; V: TRBV7-6; D: TRBD2; J: TRBJ2-7; CDR3: CASSLAPTSGGAYEQYF; DNA: TGTGCCAGCAGCTTAGCCCCGACTAGCGGGGGGGCCTACGAGCAGTACTTC
size: few; length: 15; V: TRBV7-9; D: NA; J: TRBJ2-5; CDR3: CASSLGRGPQETQYF; DNA: TGTGCCAGCAGCTTAGGGCGGGGGCCTCAAGAGACCCAGTACTTC
size: NA; length: 14; V: TRBV27; D: NA; J: TRBJ1-2; CDR3: CASSLFRDNYGYTF; DNA: TGTGCCAGCAGTCTGTTCAGGGATAACTATGGCTACACCTTC
size: medium-sized; length: 15; V: TRBV19; D: NA; J: TRBJ1-5; CDR3: CASSIRVLFNQPQHF; DNA: TGTGCCAGTAGTATAAGGGTCCTTTTCAATCAGCCCCAGCATTTT
size: NA; length: 15; V: TRBV6-5; D: NA; J: TRBJ1-1; CDR3: CASSAGGFWSTEAFF; DNA: TGTGCCAGCAGTGCCGGGGGGTTTTGGAGCACTGAAGCTTTCTTT
size: NA; length: 14; V: TRBV6-1; D: TRBD1; J: TRBJ1-4; CDR3: CASSPGQGTEKLFF; DNA: TGTGCCAGCAGCCCTGGACAGGGGACTGAAAAACTGTTTTTT
size: NA; length: 13; V: TRBV7-2; D: NA; J: TRBJ1-5; CDR3: CASSVQENQPQHF; DNA: TGTGCCAGCAGCGTTCAGGAGAATCAGCCCCAGCATTTT
size: few; length: 13; V: TRBV5-5; D: NA; J: TRBJ1-2; CDR3: CASSLTTSYGYTF; DNA: TGTGCCAGCAGCTTGACGACATCCTATGGCTACACCTTC
size: NA; length: 15; V: TRBV7-7; D: NA; J: TRBJ2-2; CDR3: CASSLARQTTGELFF; DNA: TGTGCTAGCAGCTTAGCGAGGCAAACCACCGGGGAGCTGTTTTTT
size: once; length: 14; V: TRBV6-6; D: NA; J: TRBJ2-1; CDR3: CASSRQSSYNEQFF; DNA: TGTGCCAGCAGTCGACAGAGCTCCTACAATGAGCAGTTCTTC
size: NA; length: 11; V: TRBV29-1; D: NA; J: TRBJ2-7; CDR3: CSVWVSYEQYF; DNA: TGCAGCGTTTGGGTCTCCTACGAGCAGTACTTC
size: few; length: 13; V: TRBV7-2; D: NA; J: TRBJ1-2; CDR3: CASSLIRGDGYTF; DNA: TGTGCCAGCAGCTTAATTCGCGGAGATGGCTACACCTTC
size: NA; length: 13; V: TRBV27; D: NA; J: TRBJ2-3; CDR3: CASTPSGGATQYF; DNA: TGTGCCAGCACTCCATCGGGCGGGGCAACGCAGTATTTT
size: NA; length: 15; V: TRBV6-1; D: TRBD2; J: TRBJ2-3; CDR3: CASSEGAGGRDTQYF; DNA: TGTGCCAGCAGTGAAGGAGCGGGGGGGCGGGATACGCAGTATTTT
size: NA; length: 15; V: TRBV7-9; D: NA; J: TRBJ2-3; CDR3: CASSLDLTSTDTQYF; DNA: TGTGCCAGCAGCTTAGATCTCACTAGCACAGATACGCAGTATTTT
size: NA; length: 13; V: TRBV19; D: NA; J: TRBJ2-3; CDR3: CASSPGGTDTQYF; DNA: TGTGCCAGTAGTCCAGGGGGCACAGATACGCAGTATTTT
size: once; length: 16; V: TRBV5-8; D: TRBD1; J: TRBJ2-3; CDR3: CASSLGTGGVADTQYF; DNA: TGTGCCAGCAGCTTGGGGACAGGGGGCGTCGCAGATACGCAGTATTTT
size: NA; length: 13; V: TRBV5-4; D: NA; J: TRBJ2-5; CDR3: CASSLTEQETQYF; DNA: TGTGCCAGCAGCTTGACAGAGCAAGAGACCCAGTACTTC
size: NA; length: 14; V: TRBV30; D: NA; J: TRBJ1-1; CDR3: CAWSLWAVNTEAFF; DNA: TGTGCCTGGAGTCTGTGGGCCGTGAACACTGAAGCTTTCTTT
size: once; length: 15; V: TRBV19; D: TRBD1; J: TRBJ2-1; CDR3: CASSITGGSYNEQFF; DNA: TGTGCCAGTAGTATCACAGGGGGCTCCTACAATGAGCAGTTCTTC
size: NA; length: 12; V: TRBV29-1; D: NA; J: TRBJ2-5; CDR3: CSVVVGRQTQYF; DNA: TGCAGCGTTGTTGTTGGTAGGCAGACCCAGTACTTC
size: NA; length: 12; V: TRBV5-1; D: NA; J: TRBJ2-5; CDR3: CASSLVDETQYF; DNA: TGCGCCAGCAGCTTGGTCGATGAGACCCAGTACTTC
size: NA; length: 14; V: TRBV5-4; D: NA; J: TRBJ1-4; CDR3: CASSLTGINEKLFF; DNA: TGTGCCAGCAGCTTAACAGGGATTAATGAAAAACTGTTTTTT
size: NA; length: 16; V: TRBV23-1; D: NA; J: TRBJ2-5; CDR3: CASGPRTRAGGETQYF; DNA: TGCGCCAGCGGCCCAAGGACCCGGGCTGGTGGGGAGACCCAGTACTTC
size: NA; length: 12; V: TRBV6-5; D: NA; J: TRBJ1-2; CDR3: CASGQFGYGYTF; DNA: TGTGCCAGCGGTCAGTTCGGGTATGGCTACACCTTC
size: NA; length: 14; V: TRBV7-8; D: NA; J: TRBJ2-7; CDR3: CASSRTMTGYEQYF; DNA: TGTGCCAGCAGCCGGACAATGACCGGCTACGAGCAGTACTTC
size: NA; length: 14; V: TRBV7-5; D: NA; J: TRBJ1-2; CDR3: CARSKAGRIYGYTF; DNA: TGTGCCAGAAGCAAGGCAGGGAGAATCTATGGCTACACCTTC
size: NA; length: 16; V: TRBV6-1; D: TRBD1; J: TRBJ2-6; CDR3: CASSEQGASGANVLTF; DNA: TGTGCCAGCAGTGAACAGGGGGCTTCTGGGGCCAACGTCCTGACTTTC
size: NA; length: 17; V: TRBV19; D: NA; J: TRBJ1-5; CDR3: CASSITSGPVVAQPQHF; DNA: TGTGCCAGTAGTATAACTTCGGGGCCGGTGGTCGCTCAGCCCCAGCATTTT
size: NA; length: 16; V: TRBV11-3; D: TRBD1; J: TRBJ2-1; CDR3: CASSLAGQGAYNEQFF; DNA: TGTGCCAGCAGCTTAGCAGGACAGGGGGCCTACAATGAGCAGTTCTTC
size: NA; length: 15; V: TRBV19; D: NA; J: TRBJ1-5; CDR3: CASSPRARLNQPQHF; DNA: TGTGCCAGTAGTCCCCGGGCCAGACTAAATCAGCCCCAGCATTTT
size: NA; length: 13; V: TRBV7-2; D: NA; J: TRBJ1-5; CDR3: CASSRDLQGIATF; DNA: TGTGCCAGCAGTCGGGACCTACAAGGGATCGCCACTTTT
size: once; length: 17; V: TRBV4-2; D: TRBD2; J: TRBJ2-3; CDR3: CASSQAPGLAGTDTQYF; DNA: TGTGCCAGCAGCCAAGCTCCGGGACTAGCGGGCACAGATACGCAGTATTTT
size: NA; length: 16; V: TRBV7-3; D: NA; J: TRBJ1-1; CDR3: CASSYGAPDRDQRAFF; DNA: TGTGCCAGCAGTTACGGAGCACCCGACCGGGACCAGCGGGCTTTCTTT
size: NA; length: 13; V: TRBV28; D: NA; J: TRBJ1-5; CDR3: CASRGRTYQPQHF; DNA: TGTGCCAGCAGGGGCAGGACCTATCAGCCCCAGCATTTT
size: NA; length: 13; V: TRBV5-1; D: NA; J: TRBJ2-5; CDR3: CASSLGQQETQYF; DNA: TGCGCCAGCAGCTTGGGCCAGCAAGAGACCCAGTACTTC
size: few; length: 16; V: TRBV6-4; D: TRBD1; J: TRBJ2-2; CDR3: CASPGTARTNTGELFF; DNA: TGTGCCAGCCCTGGGACAGCGAGAACGAACACCGGGGAGCTGTTTTTT
size: NA; length: 16; V: TRBV6-5; D: NA; J: TRBJ1-2; CDR3: CASSYSAGLLSIGYTF; DNA: TGTGCCAGCAGTTACTCGGCCGGTTTGCTTTCCATAGGCTACACCTTC
size: NA; length: 16; V: TRBV7-9; D: NA; J: TRBJ2-7; CDR3: CASSLARPEGLYEQYF; DNA: TGTGCCAGCAGCTTAGCGAGACCGGAGGGACTTTACGAGCAGTACTTC
size: NA; length: 14; V: TRBV4-2; D: NA; J: TRBJ2-7; CDR3: CASSPRQGSYEQYF; DNA: TGTGCCAGCAGCCCCCGGCAGGGCTCCTACGAGCAGTACTTC
size: once; length: 14; V: TRBV28; D: TRBD1; J: TRBJ1-2; CDR3: CASSFRTGIYGYTF; DNA: TGTGCCAGCAGTTTCCGGACAGGGATCTATGGCTACACCTTC
size: NA; length: 13; V: TRBV29-1; D: NA; J: TRBJ1-3; CDR3: CSVEGLSGNTIYF; DNA: TGCAGCGTTGAGGGACTCTCTGGAAACACCATATATTTT
size: NA; length: 14; V: TRBV28; D: NA; J: TRBJ1-5; CDR3: CASTLWGENQPQHF; DNA: TGTGCCAGCACCCTCTGGGGTGAAAATCAGCCCCAGCATTTT
size: once; length: 12; V: TRBV7-2; D: NA; J: TRBJ2-7; CDR3: CASSLFKNEQYF; DNA: TGTGCCAGCAGCTTATTCAAGAACGAGCAGTACTTC